The 3 T cell receptor beta chains given below trace back to one sample, sequenced in a study of blood T cell repertoires in COVID-19. The repertoire was sequenced with immunoSEQ multiplex PCR; TCRdb's copy has only in-frame clones and lacks some. The sample holds 190,000 or so clones, 70% to 90% seen once. The sequenced sample consisted of peripheral blood. The receptor set was obtained from a middle-aged man with active or convalescent COVID-19.

This clone appeared a single time. V is TRBV4-1 and J is TRBJ1-4; 9 nucleotides line up with TRBD1. Germline CDR1 and CDR2: MGHRA and YSYEKL. CDR3 length: 15 residues. V was clipped by 0 bases and J by 12 bases; unmatched bases: 8. In nucleotides, the CDR3 is TGCGCCAGCAGCCAAGATGGGACAGGGCGATCGGAACTGTTTTTT. Residues: CASSQDGTGRSELFF.

This rearrangement joins TRBV1 to TRBJ1-5; the table's D call of TRBD1 was not tested on the DNA. TRBV1 is a pseudogene. The CDR3 covers 15 residues. CDR3 DNA sequence: TGCACCAGCAGCCAAGAACAGACTAGCAATCAGCCCCAGCATTTT. Translating gives CTSSQEQTSNQPQHF.

The chain employs TRBV7-2 and TRBJ1-2, with D tentatively TRBD1 (6 bases). This CDR3 is 16 amino acids long. The V gene's germline CDR1 is SGHTA and CDR2 FQGNSA. V lost 5 bases to trimming and J lost 5 bases, with 21 bases between them. The DNA of the CDR3 is TGTGCCAGCAGCCCCAATCTGTTTTGGACAGCTTATGGCTACACCTTC. Residues: CASSPNLFWTAYGYTF. Supplemented by reference TRBV7-2 and TRBJ1-2, the full variable domain reads GAGVSQSPSNKVTEKGKDVELRCDPISGHTALYWYRQSLGQGLEFLIYFQGNSAPDKSGLPSDRFSAERTGGSVSTLTIQRTQQEDSAVYLCASSPNLFWTAYGYTFGSGTRLTVV.